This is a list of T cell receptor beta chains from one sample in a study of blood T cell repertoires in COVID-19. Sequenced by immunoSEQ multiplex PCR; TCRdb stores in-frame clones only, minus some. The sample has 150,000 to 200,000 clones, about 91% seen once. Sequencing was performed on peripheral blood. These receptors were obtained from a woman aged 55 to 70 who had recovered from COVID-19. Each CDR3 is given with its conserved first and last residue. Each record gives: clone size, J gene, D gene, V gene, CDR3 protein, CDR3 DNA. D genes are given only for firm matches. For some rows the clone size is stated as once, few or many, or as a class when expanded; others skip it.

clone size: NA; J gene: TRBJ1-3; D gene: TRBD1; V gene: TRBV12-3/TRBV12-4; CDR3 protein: CASRPGQGNTIYF; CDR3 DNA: TGTGCCAGCAGACCGGGACAGGGAAACACCATATATTTT
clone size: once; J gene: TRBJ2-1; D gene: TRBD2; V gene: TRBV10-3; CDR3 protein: CAIQTSGGRVDEQFF; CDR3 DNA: TGTGCCATCCAGACTAGCGGGGGGCGGGTTGATGAGCAGTTCTTC
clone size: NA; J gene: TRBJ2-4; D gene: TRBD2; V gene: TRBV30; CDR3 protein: CAWSVFLTSGGLAKNIQYF; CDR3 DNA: TGTGCCTGGAGTGTATTTTTAACTAGCGGGGGGCTAGCCAAAAACATTCAGTACTTC
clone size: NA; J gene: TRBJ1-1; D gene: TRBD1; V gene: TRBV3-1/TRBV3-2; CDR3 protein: CASSQGGQSNTEAFF; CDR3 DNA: TGTGCCAGCAGCCAAGGGGGACAGTCAAACACTGAAGCTTTCTTT
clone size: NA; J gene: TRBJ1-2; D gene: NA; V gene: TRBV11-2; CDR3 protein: CASSLDLSYGYTF; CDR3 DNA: TGTGCCAGCAGCTTAGATCTCAGCTATGGCTACACCTTC
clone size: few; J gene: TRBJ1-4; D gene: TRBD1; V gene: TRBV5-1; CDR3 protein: CASSSGQEIEKLFF; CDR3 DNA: TGCGCCAGCAGCTCGGGACAGGAGATTGAAAAACTGTTTTTT
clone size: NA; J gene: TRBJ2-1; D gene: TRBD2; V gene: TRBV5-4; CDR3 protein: CASSLRTSRNNEQFF; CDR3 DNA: TGTGCCAGCAGCTTGAGGACTAGTAGGAACAATGAGCAGTTCTTC
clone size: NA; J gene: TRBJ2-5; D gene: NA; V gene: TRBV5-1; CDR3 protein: CASKENTGSEETQYF; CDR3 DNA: TGCGCCAGCAAAGAAAATACAGGGTCGGAGGAGACCCAGTACTTC
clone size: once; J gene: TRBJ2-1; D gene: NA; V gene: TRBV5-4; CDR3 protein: CASSLAGSGVYEQFF; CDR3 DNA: TGTGCCAGCAGCTTGGCCGGGTCGGGGGTTTATGAGCAGTTCTTC
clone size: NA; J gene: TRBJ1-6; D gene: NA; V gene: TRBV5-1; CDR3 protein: CASSLDSQGVNSPLHF; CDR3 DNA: TGCGCCAGCAGCTTGGACTCACAGGGTGTGAATTCACCCCTCCACTTT
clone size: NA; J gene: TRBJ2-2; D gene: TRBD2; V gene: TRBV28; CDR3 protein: CASSEGTSGYTGELFF; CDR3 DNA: TGTGCCAGCAGCGAAGGGACTAGCGGGTACACCGGGGAGCTGTTTTTT
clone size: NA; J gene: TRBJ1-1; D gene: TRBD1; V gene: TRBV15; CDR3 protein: CATSRETGLAFF; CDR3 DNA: TGTGCCACCAGCAGAGAGACAGGGTTAGCTTTCTTT
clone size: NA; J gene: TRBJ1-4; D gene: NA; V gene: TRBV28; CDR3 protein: CASRGRAYEKLFF; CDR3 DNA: TGTGCCAGCAGGGGCAGGGCTTACGAAAAACTGTTTTTT
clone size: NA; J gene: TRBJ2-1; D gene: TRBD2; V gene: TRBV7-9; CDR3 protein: CASSGKTIAGARNEQFF; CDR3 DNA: TGTGCCAGCAGCGGAAAGACCATAGCGGGGGCCCGTAATGAGCAGTTCTTC
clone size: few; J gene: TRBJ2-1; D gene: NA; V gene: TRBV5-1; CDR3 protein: CASSLGQYNEQFF; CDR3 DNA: TGCGCCAGCAGCTTAGGACAGTACAATGAGCAGTTCTTC
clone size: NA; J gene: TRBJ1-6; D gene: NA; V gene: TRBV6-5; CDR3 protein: CASSSRTGRSSPLHF; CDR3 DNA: TGTGCCAGCAGTTCTCGAACAGGGCGGTCGTCACCCCTCCACTTT
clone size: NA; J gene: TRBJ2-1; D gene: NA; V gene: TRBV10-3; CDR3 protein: CAISDRAGENEQFF; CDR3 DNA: TGTGCCATCAGTGATAGGGCAGGGGAAAATGAGCAGTTCTTC
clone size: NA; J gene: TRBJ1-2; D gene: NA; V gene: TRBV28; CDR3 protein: CASTPEDFYGYTF; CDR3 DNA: TGTGCCAGCACCCCGGAGGATTTCTATGGCTACACCTTC
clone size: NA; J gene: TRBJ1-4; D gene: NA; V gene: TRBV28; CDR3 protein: CASRVSTITNEKLFF; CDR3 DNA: TGTGCCAGCAGGGTATCAACAATAACTAATGAAAAACTGTTTTTT
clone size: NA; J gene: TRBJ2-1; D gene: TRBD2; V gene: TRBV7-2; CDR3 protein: CASSHRLAGEVEQFF; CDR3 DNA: TGTGCCAGCAGTCATAGACTAGCGGGGGAGGTTGAGCAGTTCTTC
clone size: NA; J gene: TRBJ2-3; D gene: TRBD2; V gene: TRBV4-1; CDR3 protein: CASSQAGGPLGTQYF; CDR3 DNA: TGCGCCAGCAGCCAAGCGGGGGGGCCTCTAGGTACGCAGTATTTT
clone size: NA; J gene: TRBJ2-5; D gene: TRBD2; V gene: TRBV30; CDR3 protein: CALTSGGGETQYF; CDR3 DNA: TGTGCCTTAACTAGCGGGGGTGGAGAGACCCAGTACTTC
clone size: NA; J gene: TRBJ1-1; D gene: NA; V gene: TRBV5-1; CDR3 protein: CASSEQGHTEAFF; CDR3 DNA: TGCGCCAGCAGCGAGCAGGGCCACACTGAAGCTTTCTTT
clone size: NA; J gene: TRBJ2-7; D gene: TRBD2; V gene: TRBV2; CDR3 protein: CASSEGLAGAYEQYF; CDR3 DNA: TGTGCCAGCAGTGAAGGGCTAGCGGGGGCCTACGAGCAGTACTTC
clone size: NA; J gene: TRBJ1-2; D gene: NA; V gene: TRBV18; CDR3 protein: CASSPTPQDFYGYTF; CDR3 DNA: TGTGCCAGCTCACCAACCCCCCAGGACTTCTATGGCTACACCTTC
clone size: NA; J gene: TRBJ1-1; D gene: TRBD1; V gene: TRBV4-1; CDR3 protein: CASSQLGSRHRTGGRAFF; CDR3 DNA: TGCGCCAGCAGCCAATTGGGGTCTCGGCATAGGACAGGGGGAAGAGCTTTCTTT
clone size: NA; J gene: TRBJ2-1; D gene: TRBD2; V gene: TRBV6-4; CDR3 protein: CASTRLAGGSHNEQFF; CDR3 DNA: TGTGCCAGCACCCGACTAGCGGGGGGGAGCCACAATGAGCAGTTCTTC
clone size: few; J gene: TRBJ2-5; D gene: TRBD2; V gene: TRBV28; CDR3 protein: CASKTRTSGGVPETQYF; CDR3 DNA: TGTGCCAGCAAGACCCGGACTAGCGGGGGGGTACCAGAGACCCAGTACTTC
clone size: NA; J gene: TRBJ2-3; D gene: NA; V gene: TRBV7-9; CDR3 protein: CASSLVGQGISDTQYF; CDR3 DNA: TGTGCCAGCAGCTTAGTCGGGCAGGGAATTTCAGATACGCAGTATTTT
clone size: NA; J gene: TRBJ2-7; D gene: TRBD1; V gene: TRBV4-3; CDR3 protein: CASSQQPGQGMEQYF; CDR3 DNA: TGCGCCAGCAGCCAGCAACCGGGACAGGGTATGGAGCAGTACTTC
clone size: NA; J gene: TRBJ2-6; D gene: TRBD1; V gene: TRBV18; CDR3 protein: CASSAGQAERANVLTF; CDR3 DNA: TGTGCCAGCTCAGCAGGACAGGCTGAGAGGGCCAACGTCCTGACTTTC
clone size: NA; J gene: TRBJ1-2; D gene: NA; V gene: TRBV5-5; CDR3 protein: CASSSTGSMGGYTF; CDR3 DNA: TGTGCCAGCAGCTCAACAGGCTCCATGGGTGGCTACACCTTC
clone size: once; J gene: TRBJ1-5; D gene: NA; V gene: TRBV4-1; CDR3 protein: CASSQDMGGGRGPQHF; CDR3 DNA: TGCGCCAGCAGCCAAGATATGGGCGGCGGTCGGGGGCCCCAGCATTTT
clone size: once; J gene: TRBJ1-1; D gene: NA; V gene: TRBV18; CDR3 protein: CASSFWANTEAFF; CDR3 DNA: TGTGCCAGCTCATTCTGGGCGAACACTGAAGCTTTCTTT
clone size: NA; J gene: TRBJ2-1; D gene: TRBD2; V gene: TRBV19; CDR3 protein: CASSIGKGAPSGGDEQFF; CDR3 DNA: TGTGCCAGTAGTATAGGTAAAGGGGCGCCCTCGGGGGGAGATGAGCAGTTCTTC
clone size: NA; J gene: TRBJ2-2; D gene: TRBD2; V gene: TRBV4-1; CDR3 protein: CASSQSPRGYGTGELFF; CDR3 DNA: TGCGCCAGCAGCCAATCGCCGCGGGGGTATGGCACCGGGGAGCTGTTTTTT
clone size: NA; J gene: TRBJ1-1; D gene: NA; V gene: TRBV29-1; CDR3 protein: CSVGDSPEAFF; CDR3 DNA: TGCAGCGTTGGCGACAGCCCTGAAGCTTTCTTT
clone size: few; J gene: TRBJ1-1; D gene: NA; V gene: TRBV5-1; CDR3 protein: CASSLGHPMNTEAFF; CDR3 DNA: TGCGCCAGCAGCTTGGGACACCCAATGAACACTGAAGCTTTCTTT
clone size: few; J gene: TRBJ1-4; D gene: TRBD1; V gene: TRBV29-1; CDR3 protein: CSVGTGGTTNEKLFF; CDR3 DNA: TGCAGCGTCGGGACAGGGGGGACAACTAATGAAAAACTGTTTTTT
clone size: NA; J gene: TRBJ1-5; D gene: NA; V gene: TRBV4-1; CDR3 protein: CASSQDGGHNLNQPQHF; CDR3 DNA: TGCGCCAGCAGCCAAGATGGCGGGCATAATCTCAATCAGCCCCAGCATTTT
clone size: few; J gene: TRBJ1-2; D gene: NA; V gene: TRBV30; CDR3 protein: CAWSPNEANGYTF; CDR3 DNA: TGTGCCTGGAGTCCAAACGAAGCGAATGGCTACACCTTC